The source of this T cell receptor beta chain is a study of PD-1 blockade in classical Hodgkin lymphoma. Study summary: Nivolumab dosing for patients was 3 mg/kg, administered intravenously every 2 weeks. Study findings and constraints: The study found complete responders had baseline diversity similar to newly diagnosed patients. Reasons behind the repertoire differences stay unclear, perhaps disease activity or earlier therapy.

Deletions cut 5 bases from V and 6 bases from J, with 17 bases between. CDR1 is LNHDA, CDR2 SQIVND, per germline (reference sequence). This CDR3 contains 15 residues. Concerning this clone itself: Its target is unknown.

Only in-frame clones appear in the TCRdb table, and some are missing; sequencing was by immunoSEQ multiplex PCR. This table has 30,000 or so clones, 75% to 85% appearing once. All the patients suffered relapse after autologous stem cell transplantation, and brentuximab vedotin exposure differed. The rearrangement links TRBV19 to TRBJ2-1, with D perhaps TRBD2 (6 bases). This specimen consisted of peripheral blood mononuclear cells (PBMCs), obtained at baseline. The clonotype originates from a human donor with classical Hodgkin lymphoma. The CDR3 DNA reads TGTGCCAGTAGTCCGGGACTTTCTCCGCGCAATGAGCAGTTCTTC. It encodes CASSPGLSPRNEQFF.